The source of this TCR beta chain is a study of blood T cell repertoires in COVID-19. The assay was immunoSEQ multiplex PCR, and TCRdb's table has in-frame clones only and misses some. The repertoire has some 300,000 clones, around nine tenths of them found once; the top ten carry roughly 2.8%. Looked up from germline, CDR1 is SNHLY and CDR2 is FYNNEI. V was pared by 5 bases and J by 11 bases, with 8 bases of the junction left unmatched. This CDR3 comprises 12 residues. Sample: PBMCs or T cells enriched from blood (not recorded which). This chain uses TRBV2 with TRBJ1-1, with 7 bases aligning to TRBD1. This TCR derives from a woman aged 45-60 years who had been exposed to COVID-19. DNA of the CDR3: TGTGCCAGCAGTATAAGGGGGCTGGGGGCTTTCTTT. Residues: CASSIRGLGAFF.